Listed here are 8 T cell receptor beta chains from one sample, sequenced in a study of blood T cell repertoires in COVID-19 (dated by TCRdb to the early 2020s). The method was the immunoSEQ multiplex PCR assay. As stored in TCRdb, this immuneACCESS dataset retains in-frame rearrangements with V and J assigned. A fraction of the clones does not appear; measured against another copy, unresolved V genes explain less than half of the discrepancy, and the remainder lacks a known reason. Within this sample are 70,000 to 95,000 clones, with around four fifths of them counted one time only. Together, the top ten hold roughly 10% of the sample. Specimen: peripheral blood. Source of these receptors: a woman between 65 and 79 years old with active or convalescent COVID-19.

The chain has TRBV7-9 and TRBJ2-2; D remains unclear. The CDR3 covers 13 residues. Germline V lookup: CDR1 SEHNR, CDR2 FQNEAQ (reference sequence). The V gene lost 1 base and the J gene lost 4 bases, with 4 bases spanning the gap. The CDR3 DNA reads TGTGCCAGCAGCTTAGGGAGCACCGGGGAGCTGTTTTTT. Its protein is CASSLGSTGELFF.

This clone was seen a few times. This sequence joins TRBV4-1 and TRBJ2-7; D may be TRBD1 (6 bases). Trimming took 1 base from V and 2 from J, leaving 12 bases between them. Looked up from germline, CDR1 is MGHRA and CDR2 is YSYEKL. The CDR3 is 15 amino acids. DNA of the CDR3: TGCGCCAGCAGCCAAGTACTCAGGGGAACCTACGAGCAGTACTTC. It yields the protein CASSQVLRGTYEQYF.

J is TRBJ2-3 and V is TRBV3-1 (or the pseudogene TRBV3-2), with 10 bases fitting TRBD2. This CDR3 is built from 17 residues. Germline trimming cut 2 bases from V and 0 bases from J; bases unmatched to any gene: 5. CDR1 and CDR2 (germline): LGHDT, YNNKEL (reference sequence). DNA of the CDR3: TGTGCCAGCAGCCAACTAGCGGGGGCCGGAAGCACAGATACGCAGTATTTT. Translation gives CASSQLAGAGSTDTQYF.

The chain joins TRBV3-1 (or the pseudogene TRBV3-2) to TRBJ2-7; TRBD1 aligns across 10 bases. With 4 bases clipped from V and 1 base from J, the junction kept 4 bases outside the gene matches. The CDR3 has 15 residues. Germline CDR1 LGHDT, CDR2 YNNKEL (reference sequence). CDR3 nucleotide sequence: TGTGCCAGCAGCCTGGGGACAGGGGCGTCCTACGAGCAGTACTTC. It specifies CASSLGTGASYEQYF.

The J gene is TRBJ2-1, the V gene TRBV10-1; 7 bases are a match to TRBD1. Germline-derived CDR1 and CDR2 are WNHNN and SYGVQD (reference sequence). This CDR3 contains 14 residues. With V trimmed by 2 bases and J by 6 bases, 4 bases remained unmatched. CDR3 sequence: CASSETRTGNEQFF. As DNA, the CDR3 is TGCGCCAGCAGTGAGACCCGGACAGGCAATGAGCAGTTCTTC.

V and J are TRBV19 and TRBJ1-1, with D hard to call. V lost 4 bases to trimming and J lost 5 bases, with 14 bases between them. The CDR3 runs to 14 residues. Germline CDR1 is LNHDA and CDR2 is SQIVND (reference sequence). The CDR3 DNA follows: TGTGCCAGTAGTAAAGAGAGAATACGGACTGAAGCTTTCTTT. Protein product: CASSKERIRTEAFF.

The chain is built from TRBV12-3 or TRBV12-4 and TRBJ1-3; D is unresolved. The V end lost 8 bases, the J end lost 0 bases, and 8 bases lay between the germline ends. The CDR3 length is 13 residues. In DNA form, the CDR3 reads TGTGCCAGCGGTTCTTTCTCTGGAAACACCATATATTTT. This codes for CASGSFSGNTIYF.

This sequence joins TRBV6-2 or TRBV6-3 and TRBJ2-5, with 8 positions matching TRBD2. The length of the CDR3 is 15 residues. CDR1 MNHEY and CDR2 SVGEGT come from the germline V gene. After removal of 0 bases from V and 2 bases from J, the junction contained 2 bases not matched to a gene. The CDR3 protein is CASSYSLAGQETQYF. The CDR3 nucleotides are TGTGCCAGCAGTTACTCGTTAGCGGGGCAAGAGACCCAGTACTTC.